This T cell receptor beta chain came from a study of blood T cell repertoires in COVID-19. Study information: Sample material is recorded as cDNA or gDNA derived from T cells, B-cell-depleted T cells, or PBMCs.

Trimming took 5 bases from V and 4 from J, leaving 17 bases between them. Per germline, CDR1 SEHNR and CDR2 FQNEAQ (reference sequence). CDR3 length equals 15 residues. Per the study methods: Estimation of nucleated cell counts was performed using reference gene primer amplification. Data came from immunoSEQ multiplex PCR; TCRdb stores just in-frame clones and leaves some out. V, J and clone size were drawn from that table, and D and trimming were deduced from the DNA. Here the sample spans roughly 110,000 clones, roughly nine tenths being singletons. The receptor was derived from a man aged 40-49 years with acute or convalescent COVID-19. This chain joins TRBV7-9 and TRBJ1-2; unclear D gene. Sequencing was done on a sample of peripheral blood. Here the CDR3 DNA reads TGTGCCAGCAGCCCGAGGACGGGGAGAGGCTATGGCTACACCTTC. It translates to CASSPRTGRGYGYTF. The full variable domain, its missing parts supplied by reference TRBV7-9 and TRBJ1-2, is DTGVSQNPRHKITKRGQNVTFRCDPISEHNRLYWYRQTLGQGPEFLTYFQNEAQLEKSRLLSDRFSAERPKGSFSTLEIQRTEQGDSAMYLCASSPRTGRGYGYTFGSGTRLTVV.